One sample yielded the 5 T cell receptor beta chains listed below, sequenced in a study of blood T cell repertoires in COVID-19. Profiling relied on immunoSEQ multiplex PCR, and the TCRdb table lists in-frame clones only, not all of them. The sample lists fewer than 250,000 clones, over 70% occurring once. Sequencing was done on a sample of peripheral blood. The receptors shown here come from a woman aged 50 to 60 with acute or convalescent COVID-19.

The rearrangement links TRBV28 to TRBJ1-6, with unresolved D. V was cut by 5 bases and J by 10 bases, with 9 bases left in between. This CDR3 has 12 amino acids. The germline gives CDR1 MDHEN, CDR2 SYDVKM. The CDR3 protein is CASSNSGSPLHF. The CDR3 coding sequence is TGTGCCAGCAGTAACTCGGGATCACCCCTCCACTTT.

This chain links TRBV9 with TRBJ1-6, with D maybe TRBD1 (5 bases). The CDR3 spans 17 residues. V was pared by 10 bases and J by 5 bases, with 25 bases between. Per germline, CDR1 SGDLS and CDR2 YYNGEE. The CDR3 spells CASRQGGSRGDNSPLHF. The CDR3 region has the DNA TGTGCCTCCCGTCAAGGAGGGAGCCGGGGGGATAATTCACCCCTCCACTTT. Drawing the rest from reference TRBV9 and TRBJ1-6, the complete variable domain is DSGVTQTPKHLITATGQRVTLRCSPRSGDLSVYWYQQSLDQGLQFLIQYYNGEERAKGNILERFSAQQFPDLHSELNLSSLELGDSALYFCASRQGGSRGDNSPLHFGNGTRLTVT.

The chain carries TRBV28 and TRBJ2-2, with 8 bases fitting TRBD1. The V gene's germline CDR1 is MDHEN and CDR2 SYDVKM. This CDR3 contains 16 residues. With 3 bases clipped from V and 0 bases from J, the junction kept 3 bases outside the gene matches. The CDR3 nucleotides are TGTGCCAGCAGTTTGGGGGACAGGACGAACACCGGGGAGCTGTTTTTT. Protein product: CASSLGDRTNTGELFF.

The chain employs TRBV2 and TRBJ1-5; D not certain. Germline V gives CDR1 SNHLY, CDR2 FYNNEI. The CDR3 extends over 15 amino acids. Trimming took off 5 bases at V and 3 bases at J, with 14 bases between the two ends. Written as DNA, the CDR3 is TGTGCCAGCAGTCAGAACAGAGACAACAATCAGCCCCAGCATTTT. Translation: CASSQNRDNNQPQHF.

For this clone: One end of the junction is discordant with germline, which a read error may explain. The rearrangement links TRBV7-7 to TRBJ2-1; TRBD2 matches 7 bases. The CDR3 runs to 15 residues. The germline gives CDR1 SSHAT, CDR2 FNYEAQ (reference sequence). The CDR3 spells CASSFGLGSYNEQFF. CDR3 DNA: TGTGCTAGCAGCTTCGGACTAGGCTCCTACAATGAGCAGTTCTTC.